The 10 T cell receptor beta chains in this list originate from one sample, sequenced in a study of identifying expanded T cells in peripheral blood. Generated by immunoSEQ multiplex PCR, the TCRdb table keeps only in-frame clones and is missing some. This sample has around 90,000 clones, with about 87% found just once. The sample was blood. These receptors were collected from a person between 18 and 75 years old in good health.

In its sample, this clone is medium-sized (0.01 to 0.1%). V and J are TRBV27 and TRBJ1-2; D possibly corresponds to TRBD1 (5 bases). Trimming shortened V by 7 bases and J by 4 bases, and 22 bases separated the two germline ends. Germline CDR1 MNHEY, CDR2 SMNVEV (reference sequence). This CDR3 spans 16 amino acids. CDR3 nucleotide sequence: TGTGCCAGCACCTCGGGGACCCAGCTTGGCGCCTATGGCTACACCTTC. Translated, it gives CASTSGTQLGAYGYTF.

This clone was seen a single time. The chain joins TRBV19 to TRBJ1-1; D is unclear. Trimming left V 3 bases short and J 1 base short, with 6 bases between. The germline gives CDR1 LNHDA, CDR2 SQIVND (reference sequence). The length of the CDR3 is 13 residues. The CDR3 DNA reads as TGTGCCAGTAGTATTGCCCGGAACACTGAAGCTTTCTTT. This encodes CASSIARNTEAFF. Variable domain in full (rest from reference TRBV19 and TRBJ1-1): DGGITQSPKYLFRKEGQNVTLSCEQNLNHDAMYWYRQDPGQGLRLIYYSQIVNDFQKGDIAEGYSVSREKKESFPLTVTSAQKNPTAFYLCASSIARNTEAFFGQGTRLTVV.

The CDR3 loop reads CSVVGGYGQETQYF. The CDR3 nucleotides are TGCAGCGTTGTTGGAGGTTATGGCCAAGAGACCCAGTACTTC. V and J are TRBV29-1 and TRBJ2-5, with D tentatively TRBD2 (5 bases). V dropped 4 bases and J dropped 1 base, with 13 bases sitting between them. This CDR3 is built from 14 residues. Germline CDR1 is SQVTM and CDR2 is ANQGSEA. Based on the CDR3 plus reference TRBV29-1 and TRBJ2-5, the full variable domain is SAVISQKPSRDICQRGTSLTIQCQVDSQVTMMFWYRQQPGQSLTLIATANQGSEATYESGFVIDKFPISRPNLTFSTLTVSNMSPEDSSIYLCSVVGGYGQETQYFGPGTRLLVL.

V gene TRBV7-9 combines with J gene TRBJ1-1; D ambiguous. Trimming stripped 3 bases from V and 0 bases from J, with 8 bases between. The CDR3 spans 14 residues. Germline-derived CDR1 and CDR2 are SEHNR and FQNEAQ (reference sequence). This CDR3 reads CASSLGQMNTEAFF. DNA of the CDR3: TGTGCCAGCAGCTTGGGCCAGATGAACACTGAAGCTTTCTTT.

The V call is TRBV9, the J call TRBJ2-3; the match to TRBD1 covers 8 bases. Trimming at V came to 3 bases and at J to 2 bases, leaving 5 bases not matched to a gene. This CDR3 is built from 15 residues. The germline CDR1 and CDR2 sequences are SGDLS and YYNGEE. The CDR3 loop reads CASSADRAFTDTQYF. The CDR3 bases are TGTGCCAGCAGCGCGGACAGGGCCTTCACAGATACGCAGTATTTT.

The V call is TRBV7-9, the J call TRBJ1-3, with a tentative D call TRBD1 (6 bases). Trimming cost V 3 bases and J 2 bases, with 11 bases left between them. Per the germline V gene, CDR1 is SEHNR and CDR2 is FQNEAQ (reference sequence). CDR3 length equals 15 residues. The CDR3 spells CASSFGGATGNTIYF. As DNA, the CDR3 is TGTGCCAGCAGCTTTGGGGGGGCTACTGGAAACACCATATATTTT. Full variable domain (remainder filled in from reference TRBV7-9 and TRBJ1-3): DTGVSQNPRHKITKRGQNVTFRCDPISEHNRLYWYRQTLGQGPEFLTYFQNEAQLEKSRLLSDRFSAERPKGSFSTLEIQRTEQGDSAMYLCASSFGGATGNTIYFGEGSWLTVV.

V gene TRBV30 combines with J gene TRBJ2-7, with 10 bases fitting TRBD2. CDR3 length equals 15 residues. V shed 1 base and J 1 base; nucleotides not matched to a gene: 4. Germline CDR1 and CDR2: GTSNPN and SVGIG (reference sequence). For the CDR3, the DNA is TGTGCCTGGAGTGCGGGACTAGCGAAGTCCTACGAGCAGTACTTC. It specifies CAWSAGLAKSYEQYF.

The CDR3 nucleotides read TGTGCCAGCAGCAATCCGGGACAGGGGGTTTTATACGAGCAGTACTTC. This codes for CASSNPGQGVLYEQYF. This chain uses TRBV5-6 with TRBJ2-7; 11 bases are shared with TRBD1. Germline trimming cut 4 bases from V and 4 bases from J; bases unmatched to any gene: 10. Germline V gives CDR1 SGHDT, CDR2 YYEEEE. This CDR3 comprises 16 residues.

The J gene is TRBJ1-5, the V gene TRBV4-3; D ambiguous. With 0 bases removed from V and 8 bases from J, the gap between germline ends came to 11 bases. Germline V CDR1 and CDR2: LGHNA, YSLEER. The CDR3 is 14 residues long. The CDR3 DNA sequence: TGCGCCAGCAGCCAAGACCTCGGGAAGGAGCCCCAGCATTTT. Its translation is CASSQDLGKEPQHF.

The chain has TRBV6-1 and TRBJ2-7; weak D call: TRBD2 (6 bases). Germline V gene data show CDR1 as MNHNS and CDR2 as SASEGT. V lost 5 bases and J lost 2, with 13 bases in between. The CDR3 length is 14 residues. The CDR3 region has the DNA TGTGCCAGCAGTCCGGGACTTGATCCCTACGAGCAGTACTTC. It is translated as CASSPGLDPYEQYF.